A single sample gave rise to the 4 T cell receptor beta chains below, sequenced in a study of PD-L1 blockade in urothelial cancer. This sample's time point: pretreatment peripheral blood. Profiling relied on immunoSEQ multiplex PCR, and the TCRdb table lists in-frame clones only, not all of them. The sample consists of roughly 51,000 clones, about four fifths of them appearing once. The sample consisted of PBMCs, taken around atezolizumab (anti-PD-L1) treatment. All receptors derive from an older man with urothelial cancer.

The chain has TRBV5-4 and TRBJ1-1; a possible D gene is TRBD1 (5 bases). The CDR3 totals 17 residues. Per the germline V gene, CDR1 is SGHNT and CDR2 is YYREEE (reference sequence). V was pared by 1 base and J by 4 bases, with 20 bases between. Here the CDR3 DNA reads TGTGCCAGCAGCTTGCGCTTTCAGACAGCGGGAGGCACTGAAGCTTTCTTT. This sequence encodes CASSLRFQTAGGTEAFF.

The V gene is TRBV30, the J gene TRBJ2-2; 10 nucleotides agree with TRBD2. CDR3 length equals 15 residues. Trimming took 3 bases from V and 4 from J; bases not matched to a gene: 5. The germline V gene has CDR1 GTSNPN and CDR2 SVGIG (reference sequence). The chain's CDR3 is CAWRLAGFATGELFF. In DNA, the CDR3 is TGTGCCTGGAGACTAGCGGGATTCGCCACCGGGGAGCTGTTTTTT.

The chain combines TRBV5-5 with TRBJ2-7; 7 bases agree with TRBD2. This CDR3 region has 14 residues. Germline assignment: CDR1 SGHKS and CDR2 YYEKEE (reference sequence). V trimming: 1 base; J trimming: 3 bases; junction bases outside the gene matches: 4. This CDR3 reads CASSLSGMVYEQYF. CDR3 nucleotide sequence: TGTGCCAGCAGCTTGAGCGGGATGGTCTACGAGCAGTACTTC.

The chain joins TRBV11-3 to TRBJ2-2, with a tentative D call TRBD2 (6 bases). The ends were cut back, 5 bases at V and 7 bases at J, with 20 bases in the middle. The CDR3 covers 16 residues. CDR1 SGHNT and CDR2 YENEEA come from the germline V gene. The CDR3 loop is CASSPHVGGTGGELFF. CDR3 in DNA: TGTGCCAGCAGCCCCCACGTCGGCGGGACTGGCGGGGAGCTGTTTTTT.